The 22 T cell receptor beta chains reported below all come from one sample, sequenced in a study of T cell changes during pregnancy in multiple sclerosis. The data were produced by immunoSEQ multiplex PCR, yet TCRdb's version contains in-frame clones alone and is incomplete. The top ten clones hold approximately 0.73% of a sample with around 40,000 clones, roughly nine tenths of them seen once. The source material was CD4+ T cells from peripheral blood mononuclear cells, sampled before pregnancy. Every receptor here comes from a female donor with multiple sclerosis, enrolled in a pregnancy study.

This chain links TRBV18 with TRBJ1-1; 10 bases agree with TRBD1. The trim removed 3 bases at V and 1 base at J, leaving 8 bases unmatched. Germline assignment: CDR1 KGHSH and CDR2 LQKENI. The CDR3 is 17 amino acids. Here the CDR3 reads CASSPVGQGLRNTEAFF. Written as DNA, the CDR3 is TGTGCCAGCTCACCGGTGGGACAGGGGTTACGGAACACTGAAGCTTTCTTT.

The rearrangement joins TRBV5-4 to TRBJ2-7, with 9 bases matching TRBD2. CDR1 is SGHNT and CDR2 is YYREEE in the germline V gene (reference sequence). This CDR3 is built from 13 residues. V lost 5 bases and J lost 8; bases outside the gene matches: 8. DNA of the CDR3: TGTGCCAGCAGACGCGGGGGGGCGGGGAAGCAGTACTTC. It encodes CASRRGGAGKQYF.

The chain uses TRBV18 and TRBJ1-5, with 7 bases identical to TRBD1. Germline lookup yields CDR1 KGHSH and CDR2 LQKENI. The CDR3 runs to 14 residues. V gave up 8 bases and J gave up 5 bases; unmatched junction bases: 9. CDR3 nucleotides: TGTGCCAGCACGATCGGCAGGGGGGATCAGCCCCAGCATTTT. Translating gives CASTIGRGDQPQHF.

This chain uses TRBV30 with TRBJ1-4; a possible D gene is TRBD1 (6 bases). CDR1 and CDR2 from the germline V gene are GTSNPN and SVGIG (reference sequence). There are 15 residues in the CDR3. V lost 2 bases, J lost 8 bases, and 18 bases lay in between. In nucleotides, the CDR3 is TGTGCCTGGAGTCCATTACAAGGGGGAGTAGAAAAACTGTTTTTT. Protein sequence: CAWSPLQGGVEKLFF.

V and J are TRBV6-5 and TRBJ1-2; maybe TRBD1 (6 bases). The CDR3 length is 11 residues. Trimming stripped 6 bases from V and 8 bases from J, with 10 bases between. CDR1 MNHEY and CDR2 SVGAGI come from the germline V gene. The CDR3 DNA sequence: TGTGCCAGCAGGACCAGGGGCGGCTACACCTTC. Protein product: CASRTRGGYTF.

The CDR3 reads CASSTTGTSGAQETQYF. The CDR3 nucleotides are TGTGCCAGCAGCACCACCGGGACTAGCGGAGCTCAAGAGACCCAGTACTTC. This sequence joins TRBV9 and TRBJ2-5; 11 bases are shared with TRBD2. Trimming cost V 4 bases and J 2 bases; bases outside gene matches: 10. The CDR3 loop spans 17 amino acids. From germline, CDR1 is SGDLS and CDR2 YYNGEE.

V gene TRBV2 combines with J gene TRBJ1-4, with TRBD1 as a possible D gene (6 bases). CDR3 length: 15 residues. Germline CDR1 SNHLY, CDR2 FYNNEI. With 6 bases removed from V and 3 bases from J, the gap between germline ends came to 14 bases. CDR3 sequence (DNA): TGTGCCAGCAGGCAGGGGAATAGGGCTAATGAAAAACTGTTTTTT. Translated: CASRQGNRANEKLFF.

The chain joins TRBV10-3 to TRBJ1-2; D might be TRBD1 (6 bases). CDR3 length: 13 amino acids. Per germline, CDR1 ENHRY and CDR2 SYGVKD. Deletions cut 7 bases from V and 6 bases from J, with 15 bases between. CDR3 residues: CAITQPQGHGYTF. DNA for the CDR3: TGTGCCATCACCCAGCCTCAGGGGCATGGCTACACCTTC.

The rearrangement joins TRBV6-5 to TRBJ1-3; D is perhaps TRBD1 (5 bases). Trimming removed 4 bases at V and 14 bases at J, with 15 bases between. Looked up from germline, CDR1 is MNHEY and CDR2 is SVGAGI. The CDR3 length is 12 residues. The CDR3 is CASSSGPSSLYF. The CDR3 DNA sequence: TGTGCCAGCAGTTCAGGGCCATCATCTTTATATTTT.

The rearrangement uses TRBV6-5 and TRBJ1-2; D ambiguous. V was pared by 10 bases and J by 5 bases, with 11 bases between. The CDR3 is made up of 11 amino acids. In germline, CDR1 is MNHEY, CDR2 SVGAGI. The CDR3, as DNA: TGTGCCACCAGGCGGGATTATGGCTACACCTTC. Translated: CATRRDYGYTF.

The sample holds a few counts of this clone. The V and J genes are TRBV5-1 and TRBJ1-1, with TRBD1 identical over 9 bases. Germline CDR1 and CDR2: SGHRS and YFSETQ. This CDR3 is built from 14 residues. After removal of 3 bases from V and 1 base from J, the junction contained 1 base not matched to a gene. The CDR3 loop reads CASSSGQGNTEAFF. The CDR3 region has the DNA TGCGCCAGCAGCTCGGGACAGGGGAACACTGAAGCTTTCTTT.

V is TRBV7-2 and J is TRBJ2-7; tentatively, D is TRBD1 (6 bases). Trimming shortened V by 5 bases and J by 3 bases, and 14 bases separated the two germline ends. CDR1 is SGHTA and CDR2 is FQGNSA in the germline V gene. The CDR3 spans 14 residues. CDR3 in amino acids: CASSINRVFYEQYF. The CDR3 DNA reads as TGTGCCAGCAGCATCAACAGGGTGTTCTACGAGCAGTACTTC.

Regarding this clone: A junction boundary mismatches the germline segment, possibly from a read error. In DNA form, the CDR3 reads TGTGCCAGCAGCCAAGATCTAGGCGGGGGCTTCTGGAGGTTC. This translates into CASSQDLGGGFWRF. V and J are TRBV4-2 and TRBJ2-4, with a possible D match to TRBD2 (7 bases). The CDR3 is 14 residues long. Germline loops: CDR1 LGHNA, CDR2 YNFKEQ.

The chain joins TRBV9 to TRBJ1-1; D is possibly TRBD1 (5 bases). Per the germline V gene, CDR1 is SGDLS and CDR2 is YYNGEE. CDR3 length: 14 amino acids. Deletions cut 3 bases from V and 1 base from J, with 10 bases between. In nucleotides, the CDR3 is TGTGCCAGCAGCGGTCACGGGGGGAACACTGAAGCTTTCTTT. This gives the protein CASSGHGGNTEAFF. The whole variable domain, remainder taken from reference TRBV9 and TRBJ1-1, is DSGVTQTPKHLITATGQRVTLRCSPRSGDLSVYWYQQSLDQGLQFLIQYYNGEERAKGNILERFSAQQFPDLHSELNLSSLELGDSALYFCASSGHGGNTEAFFGQGTRLTVV.

The rearrangement links TRBV12-5 to TRBJ1-1; no definite D call. This CDR3 has 13 amino acids. The V and J ends lost 3 bases and 2 bases respectively, with 7 bases between them. Looked up from germline, CDR1 is LGHNT and CDR2 is FRNRAP. CDR3 sequence: CASGFLSNTEAFF. CDR3 DNA: TGTGCTAGTGGTTTCCTCTCCAACACTGAAGCTTTCTTT.

This chain links TRBV10-1 with TRBJ2-3; tentatively, D is TRBD2 (5 bases). Per germline, CDR1 WNHNN and CDR2 SYGVQD (reference sequence). The CDR3 spans 15 residues. V lost 8 bases to trimming and J lost 6 bases, with 21 bases between them. CDR3 protein: CASPHLAPVMDTQYF. Here the CDR3 DNA reads TGCGCCAGCCCTCACCTAGCTCCCGTGATGGATACGCAGTATTTT.

This chain links TRBV19 with TRBJ1-3, with D tentatively TRBD1 (5 bases). V was shortened by 3 bases and J by 0 bases, with 9 bases between the two germline ends. This CDR3 contains 15 residues. Looked up from germline, CDR1 is LNHDA and CDR2 is SQIVND (reference sequence). CDR3 in amino acids: CASSIKTDSGNTIYF. The CDR3 DNA sequence: TGTGCCAGTAGTATTAAGACAGACTCTGGAAACACCATATATTTT.

This clone was observed once. The rearrangement uses TRBV14 and TRBJ1-4, with D possibly TRBD1 on 5 matching bases. This CDR3 comprises 14 residues. From germline, CDR1 is SGHDN and CDR2 FVKESK. With 1 base removed from V and 5 bases from J, the gap between germline ends came to 8 bases. CDR3 in amino acids: CASSQGGVNEKLFF. The CDR3 coding sequence is TGTGCCAGCAGCCAAGGGGGGGTGAATGAAAAACTGTTTTTT.

V is TRBV7-2 and J is TRBJ2-3, with 7 bases fitting TRBD1. The length of the CDR3 is 14 residues. Trimming cost V 6 bases and J 3 bases; bases outside gene matches: 6. Germline V gene lookup returns CDR1 SGHTA and CDR2 FQGNSA. CDR3 coding DNA: TGTGCCAGCAGTTTCGGGACAGAAACAGATACGCAGTATTTT. Its translation: CASSFGTETDTQYF.

CDR3 sequence reads: CASRSEVNYGYTF. The CDR3 DNA reads TGTGCCAGCAGGTCAGAAGTTAACTATGGCTACACCTTC. The rearrangement links TRBV2 to TRBJ1-2, with D unclear. V was trimmed by 6 bases and J by 1 base, leaving 9 bases between them. The CDR3 has 13 amino acids. CDR1 and CDR2 from the germline V gene are SNHLY and FYNNEI.

The chain links TRBV2 to TRBJ2-1; 13 bases are a match to TRBD2. The V and J ends lost 5 bases and 7 bases, in that order; junction bases with no gene match: 14. Germline-derived CDR1 and CDR2 are SNHLY and FYNNEI. The length of the CDR3 is 18 residues. CDR3 DNA sequence: TGTGCCAGCAGTCCTAGTCCCCAACTAGCGGGGGGGCCAAATGAGCAGTTCTTC. Its protein is CASSPSPQLAGGPNEQFF.

V usage is TRBV2 and J usage is TRBJ1-5; maybe TRBD1 (6 bases). The CDR3 has 14 amino acids. The V gene's germline CDR1 is SNHLY and CDR2 FYNNEI. Between the trimmed V and J ends, which lost 2 bases and 6 bases, there was a span of 11 bases. Here the CDR3 reads CASSESGGAQPQHF. The CDR3 nucleotides are TGTGCCAGCAGTGAATCGGGGGGGGCTCAGCCCCAGCATTTT. Full variable domain (missing parts from reference TRBV2 and TRBJ1-5): EPEVTQTPSHQVTQMGQEVILRCVPISNHLYFYWYRQILGQKVEFLVSFYNNEISEKSEIFDDQFSVERPDGSNFTLKIRSTKLEDSAMYFCASSESGGAQPQHFGDGTRLSIL.